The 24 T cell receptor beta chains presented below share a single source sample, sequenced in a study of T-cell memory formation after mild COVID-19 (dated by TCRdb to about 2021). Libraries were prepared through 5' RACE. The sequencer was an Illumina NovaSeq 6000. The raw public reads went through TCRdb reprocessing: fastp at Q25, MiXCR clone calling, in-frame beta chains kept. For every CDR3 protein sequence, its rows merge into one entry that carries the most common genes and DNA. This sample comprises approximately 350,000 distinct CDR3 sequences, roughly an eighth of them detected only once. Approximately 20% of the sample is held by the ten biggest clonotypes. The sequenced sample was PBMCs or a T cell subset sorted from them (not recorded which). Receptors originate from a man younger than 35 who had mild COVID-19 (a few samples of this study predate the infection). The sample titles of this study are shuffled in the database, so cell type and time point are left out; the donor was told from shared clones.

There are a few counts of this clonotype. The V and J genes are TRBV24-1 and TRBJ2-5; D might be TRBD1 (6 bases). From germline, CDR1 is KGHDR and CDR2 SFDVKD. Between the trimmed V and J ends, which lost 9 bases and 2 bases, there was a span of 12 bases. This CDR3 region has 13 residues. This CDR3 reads CATARRGQETQYF. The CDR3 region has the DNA TGTGCCACCGCACGTAGGGGGCAAGAGACCCAGTACTTC.

CDR3 amino acids: CASSVAGYHEQYF. In nucleotides, the CDR3 is TGTGCCAGCAGCGTAGCGGGTTACCACGAGCAGTACTTC. The chain combines TRBV9 with TRBJ2-7; D not certain. V lost 0 bases and J lost 5, with 9 bases in between. The length of the CDR3 is 13 residues. The germline V gene encodes CDR1 SGDLS and CDR2 YYNGEE.

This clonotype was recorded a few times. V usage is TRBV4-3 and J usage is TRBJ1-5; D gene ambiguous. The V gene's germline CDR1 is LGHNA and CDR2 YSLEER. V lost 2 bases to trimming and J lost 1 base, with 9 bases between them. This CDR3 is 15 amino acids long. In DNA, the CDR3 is TGCGCCAGCAGCCAACAGCCTGGGAGCAATCAGCCCCAGCATTTT. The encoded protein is CASSQQPGSNQPQHF.

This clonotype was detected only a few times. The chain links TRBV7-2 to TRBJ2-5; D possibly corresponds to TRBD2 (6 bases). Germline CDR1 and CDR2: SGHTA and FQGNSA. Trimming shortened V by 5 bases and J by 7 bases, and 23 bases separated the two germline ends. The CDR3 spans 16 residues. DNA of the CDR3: TGTGCCAGCAGCCCCCGAGCGGGCTCCCCCCCCGGGACCCAGTACTTC. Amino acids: CASSPRAGSPPGTQYF.

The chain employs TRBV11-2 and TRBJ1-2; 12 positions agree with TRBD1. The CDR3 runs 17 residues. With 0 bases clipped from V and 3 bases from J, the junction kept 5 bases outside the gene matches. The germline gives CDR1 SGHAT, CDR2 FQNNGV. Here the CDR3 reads CASSLDPGQGAYYGYTF. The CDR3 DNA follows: TGTGCCAGCAGCTTAGATCCGGGACAGGGGGCTTACTATGGCTACACCTTC.

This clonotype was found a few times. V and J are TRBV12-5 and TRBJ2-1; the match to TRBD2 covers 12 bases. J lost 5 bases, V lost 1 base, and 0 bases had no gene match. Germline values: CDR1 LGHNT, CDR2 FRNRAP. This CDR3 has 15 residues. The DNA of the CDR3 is TGTGCTAGTGGTTTGGGACTAGCGGGGGACAATGAGCAGTTCTTC. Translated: CASGLGLAGDNEQFF. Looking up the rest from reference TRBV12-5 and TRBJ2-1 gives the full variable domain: DARVTQTPRHKVTEMGQEVTMRCQPILGHNTVFWYRQTMMQGLELLAYFRNRAPLDDSGMPKDRFSAEMPDATLATLKIQPSEPRDSAVYFCASGLGLAGDNEQFFGPGTRLTVL.

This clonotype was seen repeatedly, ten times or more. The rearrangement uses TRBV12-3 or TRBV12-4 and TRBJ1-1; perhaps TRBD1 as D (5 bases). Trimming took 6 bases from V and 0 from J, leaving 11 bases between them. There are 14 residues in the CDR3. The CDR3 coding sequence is TGTGCCAGCAGCTTCGGGGGGATGAACACTGAAGCTTTCTTT. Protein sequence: CASSFGGMNTEAFF.

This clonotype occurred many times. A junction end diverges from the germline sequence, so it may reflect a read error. The CDR3 region has the DNA TGCGCCAGCACCTTGGGATCCTTAGCAACCACCGGGGAGCTGTTTTTT. The encoded protein is CASTLGSLATTGELFF. The rearrangement uses TRBV5-1 and TRBJ2-2, with D unresolved. This CDR3 is built from 16 residues. Per the germline V gene, CDR1 is SGHRS and CDR2 is YFSETQ.

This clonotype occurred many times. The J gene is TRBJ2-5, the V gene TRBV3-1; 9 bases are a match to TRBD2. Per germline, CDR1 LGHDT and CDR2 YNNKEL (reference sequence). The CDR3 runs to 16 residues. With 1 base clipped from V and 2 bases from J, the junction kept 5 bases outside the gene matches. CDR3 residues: CASSQVLAGLQETQYF. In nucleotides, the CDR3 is TGTGCCAGCAGCCAAGTCCTAGCGGGGTTGCAAGAGACCCAGTACTTC.

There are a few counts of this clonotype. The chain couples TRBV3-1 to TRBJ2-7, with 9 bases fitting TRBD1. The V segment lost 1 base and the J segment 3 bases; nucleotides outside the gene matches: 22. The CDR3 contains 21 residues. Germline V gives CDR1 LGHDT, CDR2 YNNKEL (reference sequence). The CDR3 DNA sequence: TGTGCCAGCAGCCAAGTGACAGGGGGGAGCGGGGAGTCCCCTCGGCACTACGAGCAGTACGTC. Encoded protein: CASSQVTGGSGESPRHYEQYV.

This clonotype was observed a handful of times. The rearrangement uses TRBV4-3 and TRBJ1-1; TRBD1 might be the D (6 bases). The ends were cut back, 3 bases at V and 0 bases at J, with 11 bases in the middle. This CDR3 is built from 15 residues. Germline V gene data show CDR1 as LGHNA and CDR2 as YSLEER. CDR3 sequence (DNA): TGCGCCAGCAGCCACCGTCAGGGGATGAACACTGAAGCTTTCTTT. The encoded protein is CASSHRQGMNTEAFF.

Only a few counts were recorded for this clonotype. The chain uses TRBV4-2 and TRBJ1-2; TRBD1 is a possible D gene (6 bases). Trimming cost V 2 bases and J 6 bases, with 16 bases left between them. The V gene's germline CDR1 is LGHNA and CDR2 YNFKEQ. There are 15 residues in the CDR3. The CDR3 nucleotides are TGTGCCAGCAGCCAAACTGAAACCCAGGGGAATGGCTACACCTTC. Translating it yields CASSQTETQGNGYTF.

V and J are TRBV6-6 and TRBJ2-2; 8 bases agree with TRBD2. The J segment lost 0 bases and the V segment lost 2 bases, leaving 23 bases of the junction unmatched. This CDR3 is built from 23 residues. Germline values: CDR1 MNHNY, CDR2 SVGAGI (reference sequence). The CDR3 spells CASSYDSLAAGGPHLPNTGELFF. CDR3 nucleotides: TGTGCCAGCAGTTACGACTCCTTAGCTGCGGGGGGACCTCACCTACCGAACACCGGGGAGCTGTTTTTT.

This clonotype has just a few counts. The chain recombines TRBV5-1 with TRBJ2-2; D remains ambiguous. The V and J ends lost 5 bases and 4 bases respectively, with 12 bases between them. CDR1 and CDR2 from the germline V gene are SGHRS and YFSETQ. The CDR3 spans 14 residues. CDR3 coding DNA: TGCGCCAGCAGGGCGGACCCACCCACCGGGGAGCTGTTTTTT. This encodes CASRADPPTGELFF. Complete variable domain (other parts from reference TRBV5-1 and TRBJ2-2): KAGVTQTPRYLIKTRGQQVTLSCSPISGHRSVSWYQQTPGQGLQFLFEYFSETQRNKGNFPGRFSGRQFSNSRSEMNVSTLELGDSALYLCASRADPPTGELFFGEGSRLTVL.

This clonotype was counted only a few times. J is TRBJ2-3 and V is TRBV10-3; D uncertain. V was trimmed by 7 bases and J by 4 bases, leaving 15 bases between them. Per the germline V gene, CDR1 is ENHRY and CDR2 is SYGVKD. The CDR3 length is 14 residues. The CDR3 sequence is CAIKNLQVADTQYF. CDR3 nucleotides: TGTGCCATCAAGAACCTTCAGGTGGCAGATACGCAGTATTTT.

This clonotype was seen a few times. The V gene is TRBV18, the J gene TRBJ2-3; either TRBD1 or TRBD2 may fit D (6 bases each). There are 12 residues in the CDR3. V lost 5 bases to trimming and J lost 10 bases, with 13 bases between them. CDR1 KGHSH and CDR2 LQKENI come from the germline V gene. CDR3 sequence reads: CASSTGASSQYF. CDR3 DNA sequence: TGTGCCAGCTCAACGGGGGCGTCTTCGCAGTATTTT.

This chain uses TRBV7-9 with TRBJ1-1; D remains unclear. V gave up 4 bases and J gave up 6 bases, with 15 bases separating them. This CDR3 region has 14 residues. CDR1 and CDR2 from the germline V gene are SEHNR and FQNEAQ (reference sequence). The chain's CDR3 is CASSYPTARAEAFF. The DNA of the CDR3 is TGTGCCAGCAGCTACCCGACTGCACGCGCTGAAGCTTTCTTT.

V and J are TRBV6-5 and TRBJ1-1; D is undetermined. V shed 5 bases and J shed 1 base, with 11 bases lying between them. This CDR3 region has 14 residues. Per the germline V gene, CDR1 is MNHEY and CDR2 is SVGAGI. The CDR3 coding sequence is TGTGCCAGCAGTACACGGTGGGAGAACACTGAAGCTTTCTTT. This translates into CASSTRWENTEAFF.

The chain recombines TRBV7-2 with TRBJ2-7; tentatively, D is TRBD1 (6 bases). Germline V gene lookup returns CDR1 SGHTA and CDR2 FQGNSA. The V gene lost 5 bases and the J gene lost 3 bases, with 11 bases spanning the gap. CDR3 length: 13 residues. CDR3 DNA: TGTGCCAGCAGCCAAAGGGGACACTACGAGCAGTACTTC. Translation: CASSQRGHYEQYF. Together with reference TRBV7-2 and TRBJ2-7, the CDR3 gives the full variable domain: GAGVSQSPSNKVTEKGKDVELRCDPISGHTALYWYRQSLGQGLEFLIYFQGNSAPDKSGLPSDRFSAERTGGSVSTLTIQRTQQEDSAVYLCASSQRGHYEQYFGPGTRLTVT.

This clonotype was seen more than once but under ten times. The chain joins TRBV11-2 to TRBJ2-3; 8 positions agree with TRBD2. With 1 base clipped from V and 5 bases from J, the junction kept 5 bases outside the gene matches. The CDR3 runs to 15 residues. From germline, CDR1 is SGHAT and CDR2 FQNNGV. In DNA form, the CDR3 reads TGTGCCAGCAGCTTAGGAGCGGGGGTGGAAGATACGCAGTATTTT. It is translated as CASSLGAGVEDTQYF.

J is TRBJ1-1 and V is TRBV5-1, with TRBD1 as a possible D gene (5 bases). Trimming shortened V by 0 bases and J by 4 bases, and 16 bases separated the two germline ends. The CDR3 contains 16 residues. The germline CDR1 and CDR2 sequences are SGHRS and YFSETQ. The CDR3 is CASSLDMTQGSTEAFF. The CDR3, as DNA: TGCGCCAGCAGCTTGGATATGACTCAGGGTAGCACTGAAGCTTTCTTT. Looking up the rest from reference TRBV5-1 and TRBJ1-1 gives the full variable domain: KAGVTQTPRYLIKTRGQQVTLSCSPISGHRSVSWYQQTPGQGLQFLFEYFSETQRNKGNFPGRFSGRQFSNSRSEMNVSTLELGDSALYLCASSLDMTQGSTEAFFGQGTRLTVV.

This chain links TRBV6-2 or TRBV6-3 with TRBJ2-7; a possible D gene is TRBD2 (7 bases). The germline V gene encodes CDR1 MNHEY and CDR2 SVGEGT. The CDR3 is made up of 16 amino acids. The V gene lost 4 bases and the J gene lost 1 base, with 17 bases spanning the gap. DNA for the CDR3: TGTGCCAGCAGTTCGACGGGGGGCGGCGGGTCCTACGAGCAGTACGTC. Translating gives CASSSTGGGGSYEQYV.

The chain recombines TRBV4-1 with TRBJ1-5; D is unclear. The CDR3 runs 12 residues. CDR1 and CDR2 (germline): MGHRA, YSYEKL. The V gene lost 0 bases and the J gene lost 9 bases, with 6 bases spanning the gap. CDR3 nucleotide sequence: TGCGCCAGCAGCCAAGACGGGCGGCCCCAGCATTTT. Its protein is CASSQDGRPQHF.

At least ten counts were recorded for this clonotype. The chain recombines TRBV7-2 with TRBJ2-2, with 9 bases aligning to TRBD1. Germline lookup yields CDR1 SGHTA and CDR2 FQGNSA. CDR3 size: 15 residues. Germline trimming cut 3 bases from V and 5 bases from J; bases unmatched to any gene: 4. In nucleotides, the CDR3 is TGTGCCAGCAGCTTCGGGACAGGGACTACCGGGGAGCTGTTTTTT. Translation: CASSFGTGTTGELFF.